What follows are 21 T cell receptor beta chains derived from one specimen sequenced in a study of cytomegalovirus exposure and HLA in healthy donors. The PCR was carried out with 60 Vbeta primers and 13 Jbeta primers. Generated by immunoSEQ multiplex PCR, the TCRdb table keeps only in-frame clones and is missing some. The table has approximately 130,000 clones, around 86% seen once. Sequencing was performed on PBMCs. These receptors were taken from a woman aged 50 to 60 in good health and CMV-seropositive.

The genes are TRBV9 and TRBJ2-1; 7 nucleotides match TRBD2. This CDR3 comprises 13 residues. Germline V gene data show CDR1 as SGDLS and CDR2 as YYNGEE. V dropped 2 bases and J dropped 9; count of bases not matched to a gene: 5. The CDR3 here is CASSVRLATEQFF. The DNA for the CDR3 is TGTGCCAGCAGCGTGCGACTAGCTACTGAGCAGTTCTTC.

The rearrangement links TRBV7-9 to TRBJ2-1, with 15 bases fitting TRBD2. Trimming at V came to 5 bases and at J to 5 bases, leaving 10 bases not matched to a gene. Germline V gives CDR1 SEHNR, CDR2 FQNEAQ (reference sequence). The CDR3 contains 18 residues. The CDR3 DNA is TGTGCCAGCAGCCCTCGAGGGGGACTAGCGGGAGGCCACAATGAGCAGTTCTTC. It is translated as CASSPRGGLAGGHNEQFF.

This chain's CDR3 is CASSSRQGVRGANVLTF. The DNA for the CDR3 is TGTGCCAGTAGTTCTCGACAGGGGGTGCGGGGGGCCAACGTCCTGACTTTC. The rearrangement joins TRBV19 to TRBJ2-6; 9 nucleotides match TRBD1. From germline, CDR1 is LNHDA and CDR2 SQIVND (reference sequence). J was trimmed by 4 bases and V by 5 bases; bases with no gene match: 9. There are 17 residues in the CDR3.

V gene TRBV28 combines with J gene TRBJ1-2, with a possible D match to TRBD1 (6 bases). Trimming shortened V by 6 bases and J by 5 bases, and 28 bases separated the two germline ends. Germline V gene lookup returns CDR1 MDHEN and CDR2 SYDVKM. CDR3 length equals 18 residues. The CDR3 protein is CASRKRTARGTFLYGYTF. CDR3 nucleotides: TGTGCCAGCAGGAAGAGGACAGCCCGAGGAACGTTTCTATATGGCTACACCTTC.

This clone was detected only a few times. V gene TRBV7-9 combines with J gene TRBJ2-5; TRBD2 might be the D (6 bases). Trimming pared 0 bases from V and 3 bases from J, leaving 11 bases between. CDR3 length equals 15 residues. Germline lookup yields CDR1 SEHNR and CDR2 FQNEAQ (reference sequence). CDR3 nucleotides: TGTGCCAGCAGCTTAGCTAGCGGAGGGGAAGAGACCCAGTACTTC. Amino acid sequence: CASSLASGGEETQYF.

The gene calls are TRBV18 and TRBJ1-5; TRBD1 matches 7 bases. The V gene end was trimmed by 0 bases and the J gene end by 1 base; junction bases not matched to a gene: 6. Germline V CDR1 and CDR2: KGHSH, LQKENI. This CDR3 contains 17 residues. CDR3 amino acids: CASSPPGGQRSNQPQHF. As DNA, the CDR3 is TGTGCCAGCTCACCACCGGGGGGACAGAGGAGCAATCAGCCCCAGCATTTT. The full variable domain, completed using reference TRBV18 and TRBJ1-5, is NAGVMQNPRHLVRRRGQEARLRCSPMKGHSHVYWYRQLPEEGLKFMVYLQKENIIDESGMPKERFSAEFPKEGPSILRIQQVVRGDSAAYFCASSPPGGQRSNQPQHFGDGTRLSIL.

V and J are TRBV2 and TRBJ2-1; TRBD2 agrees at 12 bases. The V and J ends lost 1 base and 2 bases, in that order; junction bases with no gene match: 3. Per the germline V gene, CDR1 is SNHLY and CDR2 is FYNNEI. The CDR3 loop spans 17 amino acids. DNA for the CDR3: TGTGCCAGCAGTGAAGGGAGGACTAGCGGGGCCTACAATGAGCAGTTCTTC. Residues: CASSEGRTSGAYNEQFF.

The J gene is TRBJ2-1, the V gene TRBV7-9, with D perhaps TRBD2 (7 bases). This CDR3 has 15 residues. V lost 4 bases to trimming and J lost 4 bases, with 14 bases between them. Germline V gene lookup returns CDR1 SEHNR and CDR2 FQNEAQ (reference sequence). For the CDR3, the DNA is TGTGCCAGCAGCTCTGGGGGGGGGCAATACAATGAGCAGTTCTTC. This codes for CASSSGGGQYNEQFF. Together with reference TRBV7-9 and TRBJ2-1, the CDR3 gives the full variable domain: DTGVSQNPRHKITKRGQNVTFRCDPISEHNRLYWYRQTLGQGPEFLTYFQNEAQLEKSRLLSDRFSAERPKGSFSTLEIQRTEQGDSAMYLCASSSGGGQYNEQFFGPGTRLTVL.

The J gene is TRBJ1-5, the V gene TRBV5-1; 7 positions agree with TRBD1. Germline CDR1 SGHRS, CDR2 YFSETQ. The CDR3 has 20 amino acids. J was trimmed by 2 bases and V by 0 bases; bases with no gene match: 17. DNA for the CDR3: TGCGCCAGCAGCTTGGCCGCCGACAGGGTCGGCAGGCACCGCAATCAGCCCCAGCATTTT. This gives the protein CASSLAADRVGRHRNQPQHF.

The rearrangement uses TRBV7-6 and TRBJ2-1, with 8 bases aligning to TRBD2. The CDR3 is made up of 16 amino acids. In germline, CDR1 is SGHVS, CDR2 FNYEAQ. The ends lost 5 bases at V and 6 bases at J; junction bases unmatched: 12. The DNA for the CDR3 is TGTGCCAGCAGCCCTTACAATAGCGGGAAGTCCAATGAGCAGTTCTTC. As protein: CASSPYNSGKSNEQFF.

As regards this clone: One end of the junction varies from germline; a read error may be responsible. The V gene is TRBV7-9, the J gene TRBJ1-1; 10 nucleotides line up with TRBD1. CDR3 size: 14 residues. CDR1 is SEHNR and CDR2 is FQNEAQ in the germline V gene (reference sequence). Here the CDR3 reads CSSSLDRGRTEAFF. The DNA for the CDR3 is TGTTCCAGCAGCTTAGACAGGGGGCGTACTGAAGCTTTCTTT.

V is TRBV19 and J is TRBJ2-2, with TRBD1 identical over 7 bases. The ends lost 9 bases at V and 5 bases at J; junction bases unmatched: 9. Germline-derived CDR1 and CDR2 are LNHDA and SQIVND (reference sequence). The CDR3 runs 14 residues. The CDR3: CASFTGDWTGELFF. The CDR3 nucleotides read TGTGCCAGCTTTACAGGGGATTGGACCGGGGAGCTGTTTTTT.

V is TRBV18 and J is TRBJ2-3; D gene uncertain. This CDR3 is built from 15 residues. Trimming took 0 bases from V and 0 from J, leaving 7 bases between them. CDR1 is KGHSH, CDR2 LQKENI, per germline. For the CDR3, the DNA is TGTGCCAGCTCACCACCGGCTAGAAGCACAGATACGCAGTATTTT. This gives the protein CASSPPARSTDTQYF.

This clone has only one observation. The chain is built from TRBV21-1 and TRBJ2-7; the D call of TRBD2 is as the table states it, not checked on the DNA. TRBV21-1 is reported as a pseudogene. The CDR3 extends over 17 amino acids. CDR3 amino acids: CASSKRGGLLGVVEQYF. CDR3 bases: TGTGCCAGCAGCAAAAGGGGGGGGCTTCTTGGGGTGGTCGAGCAGTACTTC.

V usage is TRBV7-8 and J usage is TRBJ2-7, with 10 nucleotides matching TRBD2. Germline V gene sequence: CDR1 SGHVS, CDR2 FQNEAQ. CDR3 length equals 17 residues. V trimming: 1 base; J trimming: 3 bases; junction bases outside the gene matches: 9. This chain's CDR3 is CASSLGLAGALGYEQYF. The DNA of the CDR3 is TGTGCCAGCAGCTTAGGGCTAGCGGGAGCCCTAGGCTACGAGCAGTACTTC.

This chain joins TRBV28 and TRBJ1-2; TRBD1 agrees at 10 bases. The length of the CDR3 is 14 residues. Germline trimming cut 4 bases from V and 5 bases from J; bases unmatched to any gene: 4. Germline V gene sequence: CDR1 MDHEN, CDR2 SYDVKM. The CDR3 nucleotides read TGTGCCAGCAGTTCGGGACAGGGGATATATGGCTACACCTTC. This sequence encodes CASSSGQGIYGYTF.

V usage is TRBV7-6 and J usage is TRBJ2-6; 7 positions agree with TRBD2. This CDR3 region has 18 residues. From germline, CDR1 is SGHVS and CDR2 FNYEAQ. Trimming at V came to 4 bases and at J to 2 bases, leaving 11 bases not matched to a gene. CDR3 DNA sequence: TGTGCCAGCAGCTCCCGGGACTCACGGGGGGCTGGGGCCAACGTCCTGACTTTC. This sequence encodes CASSSRDSRGAGANVLTF. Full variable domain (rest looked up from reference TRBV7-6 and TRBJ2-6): GAGVSQSPRYKVTKRGQDVALRCDPISGHVSLYWYRQALGQGPEFLTYFNYEAQQDKSGLPNDRFSAERPEGSISTLTIQRTEQRDSAMYRCASSSRDSRGAGANVLTFGAGSRLTVL.

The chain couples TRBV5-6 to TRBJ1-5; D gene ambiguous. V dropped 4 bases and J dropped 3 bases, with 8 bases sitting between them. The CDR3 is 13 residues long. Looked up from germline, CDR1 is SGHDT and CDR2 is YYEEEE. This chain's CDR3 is CASSRGTNQPQHF. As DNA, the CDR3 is TGTGCCAGCAGCCGGGGTACCAATCAGCCCCAGCATTTT.

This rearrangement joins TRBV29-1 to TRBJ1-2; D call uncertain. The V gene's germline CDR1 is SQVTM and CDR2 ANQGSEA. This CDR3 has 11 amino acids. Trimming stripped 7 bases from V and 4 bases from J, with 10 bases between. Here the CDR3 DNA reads TGCAGCGGGGAGTCAGGCTATGGCTACACCTTC. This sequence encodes CSGESGYGYTF. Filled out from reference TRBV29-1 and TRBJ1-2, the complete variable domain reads SAVISQKPSRDICQRGTSLTIQCQVDSQVTMMFWYRQQPGQSLTLIATANQGSEATYESGFVIDKFPISRPNLTFSTLTVSNMSPEDSSIYLCSGESGYGYTFGSGTRLTVV.

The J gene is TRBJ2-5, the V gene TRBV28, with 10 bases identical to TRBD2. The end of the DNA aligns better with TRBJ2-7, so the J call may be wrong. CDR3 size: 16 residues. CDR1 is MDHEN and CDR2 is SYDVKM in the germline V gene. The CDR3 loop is CASSLRSGRAGYEQYF. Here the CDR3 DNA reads TGTGCCAGCAGTTTACGGAGCGGGAGGGCCGGGTACGAGCAGTACTTC.

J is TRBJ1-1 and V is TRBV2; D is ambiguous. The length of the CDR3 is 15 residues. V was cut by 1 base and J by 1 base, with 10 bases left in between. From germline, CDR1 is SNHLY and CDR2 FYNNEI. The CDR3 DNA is TGTGCCAGCAGTGAAGTCGGGAAAGGGAACACTGAAGCTTTCTTT. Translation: CASSEVGKGNTEAFF.